This T cell receptor beta chain was profiled in a study of blood T cell repertoires in COVID-19. Cohorts were determined from participant-reported clinical history. Two negative PCRs, clearance, or symptom resolution were required of recovered Cohort 3 donors. The CDR3 contains 14 residues. V gave up 5 bases and J gave up 7 bases; unmatched junction bases: 9. Germline CDR1 SNHLY, CDR2 FYNNEI. The protocol was immunoSEQ multiplex PCR, while the TCRdb copy is restricted to in-frame clones and leaves out a portion. The sample records around 270,000 clones, 75% to 90% being singletons. This clone was seen more than once but under ten times.

The receptor was isolated from a woman in her twenties or thirties who had recovered from COVID-19. Material: PBMCs or T cells enriched from blood (not recorded which). This chain links TRBV2 with TRBJ1-2; 8 nucleotides agree with TRBD1. For the CDR3, the DNA is TGTGCCAGCAGTAGGGCAGGGGGCGCGGGTGGCTACACCTTC. Its protein is CASSRAGGAGGYTF.